Shown below are 10 T cell receptor beta chains from a single sample sequenced in a study of read filtering for tumor transcriptome and immune sequencing. This library used about 400 ng RNA and molecular barcoded adaptors spanning alpha/delta and beta/gamma chains. In TCRdb, the reads were re-called with MiXCR into one record per CDR3 protein. The sample shows some 130,000 distinct CDR3 sequences, about 13% of them seen only once. Specimen: a population of CD138-negative cells sorted from bone marrow. These receptors were taken from a donor aged 40 or over with multiple myeloma.

This clonotype was counted at least ten times. This rearrangement joins TRBV12-3 or TRBV12-4 to TRBJ2-7; the match to TRBD1 covers 7 bases. The V and J ends lost 7 bases and 0 bases, in that order; junction bases with no gene match: 3. The CDR3 totals 13 residues. The CDR3 DNA follows: TGTGCCAGCAACCGGGACAGCTCCTACGAGCAGTACTTC. This gives the protein CASNRDSSYEQYF.

The chain carries TRBV20-1 and TRBJ1-1; 11 bases fit TRBD1. Germline CDR1 is DFQATT and CDR2 is SNEGSKA (reference sequence). This CDR3 is 16 amino acids long. The V segment lost 2 bases and the J segment 11 bases; nucleotides outside the gene matches: 16. The CDR3 coding sequence is TGCAGTGCTAGACCTGGACAGGGGGCAAGAGTTACTAGGGCTTTCTTT. This sequence encodes CSARPGQGARVTRAFF.

This clonotype was recorded many times. The CDR3 DNA sequence: TGCAGTGCTAGAAGGGAGCGGGACTTGTGGAATGAGCAGTTCTTC. Protein: CSARRERDLWNEQFF. The V gene is TRBV20-1, the J gene TRBJ2-1; 7 bases line up with TRBD2. Germline V gene sequence: CDR1 DFQATT, CDR2 SNEGSKA (reference sequence). The CDR3 runs 15 residues. V was clipped by 2 bases and J by 7 bases; unmatched bases: 11.

This clonotype was seen at least ten times. The genes are TRBV29-1 and TRBJ2-1; D is possibly TRBD2 (6 bases). V was cut by 8 bases and J by 7 bases, with 12 bases left in between. The CDR3 totals 11 residues. Germline V gives CDR1 SQVTM, CDR2 ANQGSEA. The CDR3 DNA is TGCAGCACCTTCAGCGGGAATGAGCAGTTCTTC. This encodes CSTFSGNEQFF.

As to this clonotype: This could be a read error, since a much larger clone is one nucleotide away. The chain couples TRBV20-1 to TRBJ2-2; 13 bases align to TRBD2. Germline CDR1 and CDR2: DFQATT and SNEGSKA (reference sequence). The length of the CDR3 is 15 residues. CDR3 in DNA: TGCAGTGCTAAAAGGACTAGCGGGAGCGCCGGGGAGCTGCTTTTT. This translates into CSAKRTSGSAGELLF.

This clonotype was detected many times. V usage is TRBV12-3 or TRBV12-4 and J usage is TRBJ2-2; D is possibly TRBD1 or TRBD2 (5 bases each). Deletions cut 5 bases from V and 2 bases from J, with 12 bases between. The CDR3 consists of 15 residues. The CDR3, as DNA: TGTGCCAGCAGTAGGGACGGATCTAACACCGGGGAGCTGTTTTTT. Amino acid sequence: CASSRDGSNTGELFF.

This clonotype was picked up many times. The V and J genes are TRBV20-1 and TRBJ1-4; 10 bases are a match to TRBD1. Trimming cost V 0 bases and J 7 bases; bases outside gene matches: 5. The CDR3 extends over 15 amino acids. Looked up from germline, CDR1 is DFQATT and CDR2 is SNEGSKA (reference sequence). The CDR3 reads CSARDTGTGVEKLFF. CDR3 coding DNA: TGCAGTGCTAGAGACACCGGGACAGGGGTTGAAAAACTGTTTTTT.

This clonotype was detected many times. This chain links TRBV2 with TRBJ1-2; 7 bases line up with TRBD1. V gave up 9 bases and J gave up 0 bases; unmatched junction bases: 7. Germline CDR1 SNHLY, CDR2 FYNNEI. The CDR3 consists of 14 residues. CDR3 nucleotide sequence: TGTGCCAGGACAGGGAGGGCCACTAACTATGGCTACACCTTC. This translates into CARTGRATNYGYTF.

Many counts were recorded for this clonotype. The chain links TRBV4-1 to TRBJ2-1; no clear D. Between the trimmed V and J ends, which lost 0 bases and 0 bases, there was a span of 9 bases. Germline loops: CDR1 MGHRA, CDR2 YSYEKL. The CDR3 sequence is 16 residues long. CDR3 DNA sequence: TGCGCCAGCAGCCAAGAAGGCAGGAGCTCCTACAATGAGCAGTTCTTC. The encoded protein is CASSQEGRSSYNEQFF.

This clonotype has a handful of counts. A much larger clone lies one base from this, so it may be a read error. The rearrangement joins TRBV12-3 or TRBV12-4 to TRBJ2-7; unclear D gene. The CDR3 is 11 residues long. CDR3 loop: CDSSLTGEQYF. The DNA for the CDR3 is TGTGACAGCAGTTTAACGGGTGAGCAGTACTTC.